Following are 8 T cell receptor beta chains from one sample sequenced in a study of T-cell memory formation after mild COVID-19. TCRdb used MiXCR to reprocess the 5' RACE reads, holding one entry per CDR3 protein. This repertoire shows 340,000 or so distinct CDR3 sequences, around 13% found once; its top ten account for around a fifth. Material for sequencing was PBMCs or a T cell subset sorted from them (not recorded which). The receptor set was obtained from a man between 18 and 29 years old who had mild COVID-19 (a few samples of this study predate the infection). Cell type and time point are not known.

This clonotype was seen at least ten times. The genes are TRBV12-3 or TRBV12-4 and TRBJ1-2; tentatively, D is TRBD1 (6 bases). V shed 6 bases and J shed 4 bases, with 18 bases lying between them. The CDR3 is made up of 15 amino acids. CDR3 DNA: TGTGCCAGCAGCTCCGACAGGAAACCCTCCTATGGCTACACCTTC. The encoded protein is CASSSDRKPSYGYTF.

This clonotype occurred a few times. V and J are TRBV5-1 and TRBJ2-1; 7 nucleotides match TRBD1. Trimming at V came to 2 bases and at J to 4 bases, leaving 6 bases not matched to a gene. The CDR3 is made up of 15 amino acids. The germline V gene has CDR1 SGHRS and CDR2 YFSETQ. The CDR3 DNA reads TGCGCCAGCAGCTTAACAGGGGTCCAGTACAATGAGCAGTTCTTC. It translates to CASSLTGVQYNEQFF.

The gene calls are TRBV5-6 and TRBJ2-7; D remains ambiguous. The CDR3 loop spans 10 amino acids. Trimming cost V 4 bases and J 6 bases, with 5 bases left between them. The germline V gene has CDR1 SGHDT and CDR2 YYEEEE. CDR3 nucleotide sequence: TGTGCCAGCAGCCATAGCGAGCAGTACTTC. It is translated as CASSHSEQYF.

This clonotype has at least ten counts. The chain uses TRBV4-3 and TRBJ1-2, with D unresolved. The CDR3 covers 15 residues. V was cut by 1 base and J by 4 bases, with 13 bases left in between. CDR1 and CDR2 (germline): LGHNA, YSLEER. In nucleotides, the CDR3 is TGCGCCAGCAGCCAAGGAATCTACCGGCGCTATGGCTACACCTTC. Translated: CASSQGIYRRYGYTF.

This clonotype was seen at least ten times. The chain carries TRBV5-1 and TRBJ2-7; D possibly matches TRBD1 or TRBD2 (5 bases each). V was trimmed by 5 bases and J by 2 bases, leaving 20 bases between them. There are 16 residues in the CDR3. Germline-derived CDR1 and CDR2 are SGHRS and YFSETQ. The DNA for the CDR3 is TGCGCCAGCAGGCTCGACCCAGGGCGAGGGCCCTACGAGCAGTACTTC. Encoded protein: CASRLDPGRGPYEQYF.

This clonotype turned up a few times. The chain has TRBV12-3 or TRBV12-4 and TRBJ2-3; D is unresolved. Trimming pared 2 bases from V and 4 bases from J, leaving 10 bases between. CDR3 length equals 14 residues. The DNA for the CDR3 is TGTGCCAGCAGTTTACGGCAACGCCCAGATACGCAGTATTTT. It translates to CASSLRQRPDTQYF.

The table lists this clonotype with many counts. A read error may account for a junction end that differs from germline. The chain carries TRBV7-9 and TRBJ2-7, with TRBD1 matching 7 bases. CDR3 length: 14 amino acids. Germline loops: CDR1 SEHNR, CDR2 FQNEAQ (reference sequence). The CDR3 coding sequence is TGTGCCAGCAGCTCAATTTACCCCACAGGGGAATCTAGCTTC. As protein: CASSSIYPTGESSF.

This clonotype was seen many times. The rearrangement uses TRBV4-3 and TRBJ1-1; unclear D gene. V was trimmed by 2 bases and J by 4 bases, leaving 8 bases between them. The CDR3 extends over 13 amino acids. CDR1 and CDR2 (germline): LGHNA, YSLEER. The CDR3 sequence: CASSQYPATEAFF. As DNA, the CDR3 is TGCGCCAGCAGCCAATACCCAGCCACTGAAGCTTTCTTT.